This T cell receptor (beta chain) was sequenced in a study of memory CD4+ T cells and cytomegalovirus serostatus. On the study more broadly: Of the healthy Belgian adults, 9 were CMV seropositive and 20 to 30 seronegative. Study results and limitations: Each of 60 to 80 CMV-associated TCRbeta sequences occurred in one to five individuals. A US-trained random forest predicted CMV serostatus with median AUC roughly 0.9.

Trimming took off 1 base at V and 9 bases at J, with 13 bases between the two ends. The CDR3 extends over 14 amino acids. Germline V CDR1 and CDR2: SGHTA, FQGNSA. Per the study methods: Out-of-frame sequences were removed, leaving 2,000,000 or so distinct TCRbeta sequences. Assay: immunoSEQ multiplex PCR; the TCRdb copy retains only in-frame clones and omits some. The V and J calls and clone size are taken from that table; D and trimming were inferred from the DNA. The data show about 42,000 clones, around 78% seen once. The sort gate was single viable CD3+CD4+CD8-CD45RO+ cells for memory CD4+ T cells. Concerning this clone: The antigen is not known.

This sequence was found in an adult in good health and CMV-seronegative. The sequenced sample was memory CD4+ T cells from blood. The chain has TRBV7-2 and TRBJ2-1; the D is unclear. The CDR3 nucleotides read TGTGCCAGCAGCTTAGATCATAACATCGGTGAGCAGTTCTTC. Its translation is CASSLDHNIGEQFF.